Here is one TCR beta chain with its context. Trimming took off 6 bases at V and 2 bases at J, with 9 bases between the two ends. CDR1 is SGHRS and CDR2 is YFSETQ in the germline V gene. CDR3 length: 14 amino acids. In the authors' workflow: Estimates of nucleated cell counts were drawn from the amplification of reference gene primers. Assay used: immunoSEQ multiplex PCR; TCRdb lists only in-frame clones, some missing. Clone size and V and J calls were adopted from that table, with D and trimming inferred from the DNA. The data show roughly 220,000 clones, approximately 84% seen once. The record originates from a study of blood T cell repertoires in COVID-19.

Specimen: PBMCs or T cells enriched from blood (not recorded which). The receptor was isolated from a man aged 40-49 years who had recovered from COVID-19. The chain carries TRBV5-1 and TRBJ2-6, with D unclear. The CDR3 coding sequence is TGCGCCAGCACCCCGGCGGCTGGGGCCAACGTCCTGACTTTC. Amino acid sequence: CASTPAAGANVLTF.